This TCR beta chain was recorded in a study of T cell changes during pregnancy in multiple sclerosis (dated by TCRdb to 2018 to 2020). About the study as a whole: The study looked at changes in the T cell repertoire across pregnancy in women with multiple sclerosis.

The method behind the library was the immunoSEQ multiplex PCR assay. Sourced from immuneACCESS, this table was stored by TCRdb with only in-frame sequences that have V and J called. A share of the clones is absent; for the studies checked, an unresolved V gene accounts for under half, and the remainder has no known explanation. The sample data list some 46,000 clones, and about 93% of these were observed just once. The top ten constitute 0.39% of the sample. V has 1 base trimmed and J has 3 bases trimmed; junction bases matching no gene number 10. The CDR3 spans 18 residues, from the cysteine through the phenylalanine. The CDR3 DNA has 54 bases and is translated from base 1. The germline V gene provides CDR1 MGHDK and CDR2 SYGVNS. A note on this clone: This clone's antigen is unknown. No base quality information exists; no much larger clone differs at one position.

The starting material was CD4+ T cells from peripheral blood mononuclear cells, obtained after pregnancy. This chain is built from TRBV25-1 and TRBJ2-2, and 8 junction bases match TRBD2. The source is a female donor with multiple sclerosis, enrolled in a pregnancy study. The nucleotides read TGTGCCAGCAGTGAATGGGGTGGGGCGGGAGGCTACACCGGGGAGCTGTTTTTT. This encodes CASSEWGGAGGYTGELFF.